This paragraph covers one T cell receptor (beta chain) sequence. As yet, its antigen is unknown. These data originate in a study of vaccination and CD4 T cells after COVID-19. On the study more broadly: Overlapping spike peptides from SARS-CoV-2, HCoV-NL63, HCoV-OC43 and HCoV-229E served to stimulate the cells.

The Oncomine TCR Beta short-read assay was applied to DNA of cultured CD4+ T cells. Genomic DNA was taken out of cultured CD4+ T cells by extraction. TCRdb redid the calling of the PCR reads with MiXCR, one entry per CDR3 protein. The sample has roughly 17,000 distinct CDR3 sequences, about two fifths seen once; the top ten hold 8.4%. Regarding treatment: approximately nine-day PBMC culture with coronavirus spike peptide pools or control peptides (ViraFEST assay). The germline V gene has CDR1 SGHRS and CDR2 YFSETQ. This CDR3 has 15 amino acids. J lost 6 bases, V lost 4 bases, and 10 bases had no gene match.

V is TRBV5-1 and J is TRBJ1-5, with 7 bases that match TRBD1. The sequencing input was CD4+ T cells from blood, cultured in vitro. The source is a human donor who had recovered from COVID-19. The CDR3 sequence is CASSPRAGGGQPQHF. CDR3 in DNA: TGCGCCAGCAGCCCACGGGCAGGGGGAGGTCAGCCCCAGCATTTT. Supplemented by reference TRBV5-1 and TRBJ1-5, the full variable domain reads KAGVTQTPRYLIKTRGQQVTLSCSPISGHRSVSWYQQTPGQGLQFLFEYFSETQRNKGNFPGRFSGRQFSNSRSEMNVSTLELGDSALYLCASSPRAGGGQPQHFGDGTRLSIL.